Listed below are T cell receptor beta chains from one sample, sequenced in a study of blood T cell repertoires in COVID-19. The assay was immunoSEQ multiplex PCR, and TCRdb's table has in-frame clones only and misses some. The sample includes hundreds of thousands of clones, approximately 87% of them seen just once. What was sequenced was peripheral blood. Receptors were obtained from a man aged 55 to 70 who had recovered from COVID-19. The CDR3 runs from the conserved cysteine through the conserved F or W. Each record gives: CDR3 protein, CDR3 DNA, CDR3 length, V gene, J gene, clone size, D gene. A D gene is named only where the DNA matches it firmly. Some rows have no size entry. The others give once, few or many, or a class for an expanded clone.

CASSATSGASYEQYF	TGTGCCAGCAGCGCGACTAGCGGGGCCTCCTACGAGCAGTACTTC	15	TRBV7-2	TRBJ2-7	-	TRBD2
CASRGGSPLPKAQYF	TGTGCCAGCAGGGGGGGTAGCCCTCTACCCAAGGCCCAGTACTTC	15	TRBV28	TRBJ2-5	-	-
CASSYSIPGGFNQPQHF	TGTGCCAGCAGTTACTCGATCCCAGGAGGATTCAATCAGCCCCAGCATTTT	17	TRBV6-2/TRBV6-3	TRBJ1-5	-	-
CASSLAGGGAGELFF	TGTGCCAGCAGCTTAGCGGGAGGAGGTGCCGGGGAGCTGTTTTTT	15	TRBV6-5	TRBJ2-2	-	TRBD2
CASTVGTGGRETQYF	TGTGCCAGCACCGTGGGGACAGGGGGGCGGGAGACCCAGTACTTC	15	TRBV9	TRBJ2-5	-	TRBD1
CASSHRGSNQPQHF	TGTGCCAGCAGCCACCGGGGGAGCAATCAGCCCCAGCATTTT	14	TRBV16	TRBJ1-5	few	-
CASKSSGIDYEQYF	TGTGCCAGCAAAAGTTCAGGTATCGACTACGAGCAGTACTTC	14	TRBV27	TRBJ2-7	-	-
CASSLDQQGWMFF	TGTGCCAGCAGCTTAGATCAACAGGGTTGGATGTTTTTT	13	TRBV11-3	TRBJ2-2	once	-
CATSGQRAGGTEAFF	TGTGCCACCAGTGGTCAGAGGGCCGGCGGCACTGAAGCTTTCTTT	15	TRBV24-1	TRBJ1-1	-	-
CASSSLSPASGSADTQYF	TGCGCCAGCAGCTCTCTCTCCCCAGCTAGCGGGTCTGCAGATACGCAGTATTTT	18	TRBV5-1	TRBJ2-3	-	TRBD2
CAILQGLGQYF	TGTGCCATCCTTCAGGGGCTCGGGCAGTACTTC	11	TRBV7-2	TRBJ2-7	once	-
CASSPPSRDNEQFF	TGCGCCAGCAGCCCCCCAAGCAGGGACAATGAGCAGTTCTTC	14	TRBV5-1	TRBJ2-1	-	-
CASSISAGGNEKLFF	TGTGCCAGTAGTATTTCGGCAGGGGGTAATGAAAAACTGTTTTTT	15	TRBV19	TRBJ1-4	-	TRBD1
CAWSDQMYEQYF	TGTGCCTGGAGTGACCAGATGTACGAGCAGTACTTC	12	TRBV30	TRBJ2-7	-	-
CASTYAPRGYGYTF	TGTGCCAGCACCTACGCACCCCGCGGCTATGGCTACACCTTC	14	TRBV6-5	TRBJ1-2	-	-
CASSLGRQGRETQYF	TGTGCCAGCAGTTTAGGGAGACAGGGCCGAGAGACCCAGTACTTC	15	TRBV27	TRBJ2-5	-	TRBD1
CASSGTGNQPQHF	TGTGCCAGCAGCGGGACAGGGAATCAGCCCCAGCATTTT	13	TRBV5-6	TRBJ1-5	-	TRBD1
CASSPGTLTGELFF	TGTGCCAGCAGCCCCGGGACACTCACCGGGGAGCTGTTTTTT	14	TRBV7-2	TRBJ2-2	many	-
CASSQDEFAGSYEQYF	TGCGCCAGCAGCCAAGATGAGTTTGCTGGTTCCTACGAGCAGTACTTC	16	TRBV4-1	TRBJ2-7	-	-
CASSQRRGNEKLFF	TGTGCCAGCAGCCAGAGAAGGGGGAATGAAAAACTGTTTTTT	14	TRBV3-1/TRBV3-2	TRBJ1-4	-	-
CASRPWQGADTQYF	TGCGCCAGCAGACCCTGGCAGGGGGCAGATACGCAGTATTTT	14	TRBV10-1	TRBJ2-3	-	TRBD1
CASSPRGSGGANTGELFF	TGTGCCAGCAGCCCGAGAGGTAGCGGGGGGGCGAACACCGGGGAGCTGTTTTTT	18	TRBV5-5	TRBJ2-2	-	TRBD2
CASSARGDSSYSF	TGTGCCAGCAGCGCCCGAGGGGACAGTTCTTATTCGTTT	13	TRBV9	TRBJ1-1	-	TRBD1
CASSSGQGDTEAFF	TGTGCCAGCAGTTCGGGACAGGGTGACACTGAAGCTTTCTTT	14	TRBV28	TRBJ1-1	-	TRBD1
CASSYPTGIATEAFF	TGTGCCAGCAGTTACCCGACAGGCATCGCCACTGAAGCTTTCTTT	15	TRBV6-2/TRBV6-3	TRBJ1-1	-	-
CASSTGVPSYEQYF	TGTGCCAGCAGTACAGGGGTTCCTTCCTACGAGCAGTACTTC	14	TRBV9	TRBJ2-7	few	TRBD1
CASSSGQGLGYEQYF	TGTGCCAGCAGTTCCGGACAGGGCCTTGGCTACGAGCAGTACTTC	15	TRBV6-5	TRBJ2-7	-	TRBD1
CASSLGRSGRAIEQFF	TGCGCCAGCAGCTTGGGACGGAGCGGGAGGGCCATAGAGCAGTTCTTC	16	TRBV5-1	TRBJ2-1	-	TRBD2
CASSLAGGPGYEQYF	TGTGCCAGCAGTTTGGCAGGGGGCCCCGGGTACGAGCAGTACTTC	15	TRBV28	TRBJ2-7	-	TRBD1
CASNGQGEQYF	TGTGCCAGTAACGGACAGGGCGAGCAGTACTTC	11	TRBV10-3	TRBJ2-7	-	TRBD1
CASSSYLGGNTEAFF	TGTGCCAGCAGCTCCTACTTAGGGGGTAACACTGAAGCTTTCTTT	15	TRBV3-1/TRBV3-2	TRBJ1-1	-	-
CASSPGTQTYEQYF	TGTGCCAGCAGCCCCGGGACACAAACCTACGAGCAGTACTTC	14	TRBV7-9	TRBJ2-7	-	-
CASSIMGGKETQYF	TGTGCCAGTAGTATAATGGGGGGTAAAGAGACCCAGTACTTC	14	TRBV19	TRBJ2-5	once	-
CASSFQGTYEQYF	TGTGCCAGCAGCTTCCAGGGTACCTACGAGCAGTACTTC	13	TRBV5-6	TRBJ2-7	-	-
CAWAITYEQYF	TGTGCCTGGGCCATAACTTACGAGCAGTACTTC	11	TRBV30	TRBJ2-7	-	-
CASSERLDRKVGNQPQHF	TGTGCCAGCAGTGAGAGGTTGGACAGGAAAGTTGGGAATCAGCCCCAGCATTTT	18	TRBV6-1	TRBJ1-5	-	TRBD1
CATSAWSGSQNEQFF	TGTGCCACCAGTGCCTGGAGCGGGAGTCAGAATGAGCAGTTCTTC	15	TRBV24-1	TRBJ2-1	-	TRBD2
CASSQDWVAGGTDTQYF	TGCGCCAGCAGCCAAGATTGGGTAGCGGGGGGCACAGATACGCAGTATTTT	17	TRBV4-3	TRBJ2-3	-	TRBD2
CATSDLGTDNTQYF	TGTGCCACCAGTGATTTGGGGACAGACAATACGCAGTATTTT	14	TRBV24-1	TRBJ2-3	-	TRBD1
CASSRADRGEQYF	TGCGCCAGCAGCCGGGCCGATCGGGGCGAGCAGTACTTC	13	TRBV10-1	TRBJ2-7	-	-
CASSFSLSYEQYF	TGTGCCAGCAGTTTTTCCCTCTCCTACGAGCAGTACTTC	13	TRBV27	TRBJ2-7	-	-
CAWSRDSLYGYTF	TGTGCCTGGAGTAGGGACAGCCTCTATGGCTACACCTTC	13	TRBV30	TRBJ1-2	-	TRBD1
CAISESGQYSNQPQHF	TGTGCCATCAGTGAGAGTGGGCAGTATAGCAATCAGCCCCAGCATTTT	16	TRBV10-3	TRBJ1-5	-	-
CASSEGRGLRDTQYF	TGCGCCAGCAGTGAGGGCCGAGGGTTAAGAGATACGCAGTATTTT	15	TRBV10-1	TRBJ2-3	-	-
CATSDVSGTGAYEQYF	TGTGCCACCAGTGATGTATCCGGGACAGGGGCCTACGAGCAGTACTTC	16	TRBV24-1	TRBJ2-7	-	TRBD1